These T cell receptor beta chains were read from a single sample in a study of shared clonotypes between healthy human individuals. Libraries were prepared by immunoSEQ multiplex PCR; TCRdb keeps only in-frame clonotypes and omits some of them. The table lists about 330,000 clones, approximately 74% of them singletons. Input material: memory CD4+ T cells sorted from blood. The receptors originated from a young man in good health. Each CDR3 is given with its conserved first and last residue. The order of the fields is D gene, clone size, V gene, J gene, CDR3 DNA, CDR3 protein. The D gene is left open where the match is weak. Only some rows state a clone size, as once, few, many or a class for expanded clones.

D gene: .; clone size: few; V gene: TRBV13; J gene: TRBJ1-5; CDR3 DNA: TGTGCCAGCAGCTTAGGAGGTTCCCGTCGGCCCCAGCATTTT; CDR3 protein: CASSLGGSRRPQHF
D gene: TRBD2; clone size: .; V gene: TRBV5-4; J gene: TRBJ2-5; CDR3 DNA: TGTGCCAGCGGGGAGGGCCTAAAGACCCAGTACTTC; CDR3 protein: CASGEGLKTQYF
D gene: TRBD2; clone size: .; V gene: TRBV6-5; J gene: TRBJ2-7; CDR3 DNA: TGTGCCAGCGAAAAGCGGGAAGGACACTACGAGCAGTACTTC; CDR3 protein: CASEKREGHYEQYF
D gene: .; clone size: .; V gene: TRBV10-1; J gene: TRBJ2-7; CDR3 DNA: TGCGCCAGCAGTCCGGGAGTTCTCTACGAGCAGTACTTC; CDR3 protein: CASSPGVLYEQYF
D gene: .; clone size: .; V gene: TRBV5-4; J gene: TRBJ2-3; CDR3 DNA: TGTGCCAGCAGCCGGGCGGGGGCAGGAAGTAGCACAGATACGCAGTATTTT; CDR3 protein: CASSRAGAGSSTDTQYF
D gene: .; clone size: .; V gene: TRBV20-1; J gene: TRBJ2-7; CDR3 DNA: TGCAGTGCCCTGTCGGTCGAGCAGTACTTC; CDR3 protein: CSALSVEQYF
D gene: TRBD1; clone size: many; V gene: TRBV7-2; J gene: TRBJ2-5; CDR3 DNA: TGTGCCAGCAGCTTAGCAGGGGGCGGGGAGACCCAGTACTTC; CDR3 protein: CASSLAGGGETQYF
D gene: .; clone size: many; V gene: TRBV7-2; J gene: TRBJ2-7; CDR3 DNA: TGTGCCAGCAGCATCGCCCTCGAGCAGTACTTC; CDR3 protein: CASSIALEQYF
D gene: .; clone size: few; V gene: TRBV6-6; J gene: TRBJ2-1; CDR3 DNA: TGTGCCAGCTTCGATAATGAGCAGTTCTTC; CDR3 protein: CASFDNEQFF
D gene: TRBD1; clone size: .; V gene: TRBV18; J gene: TRBJ1-1; CDR3 DNA: TGTGCCAGCTCACCGGACAGGGCCACTGAAGCTTTCTTT; CDR3 protein: CASSPDRATEAFF
D gene: .; clone size: .; V gene: TRBV10-3; J gene: TRBJ1-3; CDR3 DNA: TGTGCCATCAGTGACCTCCCTATCGGACAGACTTCTGGAAACACCATATATTTT; CDR3 protein: CAISDLPIGQTSGNTIYF
D gene: .; clone size: .; V gene: TRBV25-1; J gene: TRBJ2-1; CDR3 DNA: TGTGCCAGCAGAGAACCAGGGGGGGACAGCTACAATGAGCAGTTCTTC; CDR3 protein: CASREPGGDSYNEQFF
D gene: TRBD1; clone size: .; V gene: TRBV4-3; J gene: TRBJ2-7; CDR3 DNA: TGCGCCAGCAGCCAAGTTTTAGGGACAGGGTCGCGGTACGAGCAGTACTTC; CDR3 protein: CASSQVLGTGSRYEQYF
D gene: .; clone size: .; V gene: TRBV21-1; J gene: TRBJ2-1; CDR3 DNA: TGTGCCAGCAGTATAACTAGCGGGAGTGGCAATGAGCAGTTCTTC; CDR3 protein: CASSITSGSGNEQFF
D gene: .; clone size: .; V gene: TRBV19; J gene: TRBJ1-1; CDR3 DNA: TGTGCCAGTACCCGTGGGGGGTTAGAAGCTTTCTTT; CDR3 protein: CASTRGGLEAFF
D gene: TRBD1; clone size: .; V gene: TRBV27; J gene: TRBJ2-7; CDR3 DNA: TGTGCCAGCAGTGCCGTACAGGGGGCCGTCATATACGAGCAGTACTTC; CDR3 protein: CASSAVQGAVIYEQYF
D gene: .; clone size: .; V gene: TRBV10-2; J gene: TRBJ2-7; CDR3 DNA: TGCGCCAGCACAACTCAGGGTCTCAACGAGCAGTACTTC; CDR3 protein: CASTTQGLNEQYF
D gene: .; clone size: .; V gene: TRBV27; J gene: TRBJ2-3; CDR3 DNA: TGTGCCAGCAGTTCAGGGGGAGGGGATACGCAGTATTTT; CDR3 protein: CASSSGGGDTQYF
D gene: TRBD2; clone size: many; V gene: TRBV29-1; J gene: TRBJ2-7; CDR3 DNA: TGCAGCGTTGGGCTAGCGGCAACCTACGAGCAGTACTTC; CDR3 protein: CSVGLAATYEQYF
D gene: .; clone size: .; V gene: TRBV6-5; J gene: TRBJ2-3; CDR3 DNA: TGTGCCAGCAGTTCGGACACAGATACGCAGTATTTT; CDR3 protein: CASSSDTDTQYF
D gene: TRBD2; clone size: .; V gene: TRBV5-4; J gene: TRBJ2-1; CDR3 DNA: TGTGCCAGCAGCTTAGATCCCGGGAGGGAAAATGAGCAGTTCTTC; CDR3 protein: CASSLDPGRENEQFF
D gene: .; clone size: .; V gene: TRBV10-1; J gene: TRBJ2-7; CDR3 DNA: TGCGCCAGCTTGGGCAGAATTTCATTTGGTGACGAGCAGTACTTC; CDR3 protein: CASLGRISFGDEQYF
D gene: .; clone size: few; V gene: TRBV30; J gene: TRBJ2-3; CDR3 DNA: TGTGCCTGGACGGGAAGTTCCACAGATACGCAGTATTTT; CDR3 protein: CAWTGSSTDTQYF
D gene: .; clone size: .; V gene: TRBV5-4; J gene: TRBJ2-7; CDR3 DNA: TGTGCCAGCAGCTTGGGTAGCGTCTCCTACGAGCAGTACTTC; CDR3 protein: CASSLGSVSYEQYF
D gene: TRBD1; clone size: .; V gene: TRBV2; J gene: TRBJ2-5; CDR3 DNA: TGTGCCATGGGACAGGGGGAGGAGACCCAGTACTTC; CDR3 protein: CAMGQGEETQYF
D gene: .; clone size: .; V gene: TRBV5-1; J gene: TRBJ2-2; CDR3 DNA: TGCGCCAGCAGCTCAGTAAGTGAGGTCACCGGGGAGCTGTTTTTT; CDR3 protein: CASSSVSEVTGELFF
D gene: TRBD2; clone size: .; V gene: TRBV2; J gene: TRBJ2-2; CDR3 DNA: TGTGCCAGCAGCCCCGAGCGAGCGGGAGTGACCGGGGAGCTGTTTTTT; CDR3 protein: CASSPERAGVTGELFF
D gene: TRBD1; clone size: .; V gene: TRBV30; J gene: TRBJ1-2; CDR3 DNA: TGTGCCTGGAATCGGGACAGGGGCACCTATGGCTACACCTTC; CDR3 protein: CAWNRDRGTYGYTF
D gene: .; clone size: .; V gene: TRBV18; J gene: TRBJ1-2; CDR3 DNA: TGTGCCAGCTCACCTCAAAGGACGTCTGGCTACACCTTC; CDR3 protein: CASSPQRTSGYTF
D gene: TRBD1; clone size: .; V gene: TRBV5-4; J gene: TRBJ2-3; CDR3 DNA: TGTGCCAGCAGCCAAGACAGGGGAACAGATACGCAGTATTTT; CDR3 protein: CASSQDRGTDTQYF
D gene: .; clone size: .; V gene: TRBV5-5; J gene: TRBJ2-7; CDR3 DNA: TGTGCCAGCAGCTCCCATTTAGGTCCCTACGAGCAGTACTTC; CDR3 protein: CASSSHLGPYEQYF
D gene: .; clone size: .; V gene: TRBV7-9; J gene: TRBJ1-2; CDR3 DNA: TGTGCCAGCAGCTCCAGGGCCAGTGGCTACACCTTC; CDR3 protein: CASSSRASGYTF
D gene: TRBD1; clone size: .; V gene: TRBV10-3; J gene: TRBJ2-6; CDR3 DNA: TGTGCCATCAGTGGGGGACAGGGGTCTGGGGCCAACGTCCTGACTTTC; CDR3 protein: CAISGGQGSGANVLTF
D gene: .; clone size: .; V gene: TRBV15; J gene: TRBJ2-1; CDR3 DNA: TGTGCCACCAGCAGAGATCCTTTAGCCTACAATGAGCAGTTCTTC; CDR3 protein: CATSRDPLAYNEQFF
D gene: TRBD1; clone size: few; V gene: TRBV10-3; J gene: TRBJ1-2; CDR3 DNA: TGTGCCATCAGTCCACAGGGGGGCTATGGCTACACCTTC; CDR3 protein: CAISPQGGYGYTF
D gene: .; clone size: few; V gene: TRBV6-5; J gene: TRBJ2-2; CDR3 DNA: TGTGCCAGCAGGGGGCGAGGCACCGGGGAGCTGTTTTTT; CDR3 protein: CASRGRGTGELFF
D gene: TRBD1; clone size: .; V gene: TRBV6-5; J gene: TRBJ1-2; CDR3 DNA: TGTGCCAGCAGTTCACCCGGGACAGGGAGTGGCTACACCTTC; CDR3 protein: CASSSPGTGSGYTF
D gene: TRBD1; clone size: .; V gene: TRBV14; J gene: TRBJ1-1; CDR3 DNA: TGTGCCAGCAGCCAAGCCGGGACAGGGAACGCTTTCTTT; CDR3 protein: CASSQAGTGNAFF
D gene: .; clone size: .; V gene: TRBV21-1; J gene: TRBJ2-5; CDR3 DNA: TGTGCCAGCAGCAAGTTTTGTGGTAAAGGTGGCCACGAGACCCAGTACTTC; CDR3 protein: CASSKFCGKGGHETQYF
D gene: .; clone size: .; V gene: TRBV5-8; J gene: TRBJ2-1; CDR3 DNA: TGTGCCAGCAGCACGACTAGATATGAGCAGTTCTTC; CDR3 protein: CASSTTRYEQFF
D gene: .; clone size: .; V gene: TRBV6-5; J gene: TRBJ2-7; CDR3 DNA: TGTGCCAGCAGTTACTCATCGGGTGCCTACGAGCAGTACTTC; CDR3 protein: CASSYSSGAYEQYF
D gene: .; clone size: few; V gene: TRBV5-6; J gene: TRBJ2-7; CDR3 DNA: TGTGCCAGCAATAAGGGAGGCTACGAGCAGTACTTC; CDR3 protein: CASNKGGYEQYF
D gene: .; clone size: .; V gene: TRBV6-4; J gene: TRBJ2-1; CDR3 DNA: TGTGCCAGCAGTGAGGAGGGAGTCGGGGAGCAGTTCTTC; CDR3 protein: CASSEEGVGEQFF
D gene: TRBD1; clone size: .; V gene: TRBV29-1; J gene: TRBJ2-7; CDR3 DNA: TGCAGCGTTGCTCCCGCGCCCCAGGGGGCAGGCTCCTACGAGCAGTACTTC; CDR3 protein: CSVAPAPQGAGSYEQYF
D gene: TRBD1; clone size: .; V gene: TRBV11-2; J gene: TRBJ2-6; CDR3 DNA: TGTGCCAGCAGCACGGGACAGAGGGGGGCCAACGTCCTGACTTTC; CDR3 protein: CASSTGQRGANVLTF
D gene: TRBD2; clone size: .; V gene: TRBV7-2; J gene: TRBJ2-2; CDR3 DNA: TGTGCCAGCAGCTCCCTCAGCGGGAGAGTGAACACCGGGGAGCTGTTTTTT; CDR3 protein: CASSSLSGRVNTGELFF
D gene: .; clone size: .; V gene: TRBV5-1; J gene: TRBJ1-2; CDR3 DNA: TGCGCCAGCAGCGGAATAGATGGCTACACCTTC; CDR3 protein: CASSGIDGYTF